What follows describes a single T cell receptor (beta chain). No antigen is known for it. The data are from a study of cytomegalovirus exposure and HLA in healthy donors. At the level of the study: Previous work identified 117 million unique TCR beta sequences from roughly 170 million T cells. Findings and limits, study-wide: From TCR beta sequences, most subjects' HLA-A and HLA-B alleles were reportedly predicted accurately. Researchers reported in a later analysis that a missense DCLRE1C variant was tied to TCR beta V- and J-gene trimming.

The CDR3 extends over 14 amino acids. V gave up 3 bases and J gave up 5 bases; unmatched junction bases: 5. Germline V gene lookup returns CDR1 SGHRS and CDR2 YFSETQ. The PCR used 60 Vbeta and 13 Jbeta primers. Generated by immunoSEQ multiplex PCR, the TCRdb table keeps only in-frame clones and is missing some. The sample lists some 91,000 clones, approximately 80% occurring once. Nominally healthy donors were sampled, though unrecorded immune exposures were likely. The material sequenced was PBMCs. The chain uses TRBV5-1 and TRBJ2-5; 9 bases fit TRBD2. The clonotype originates from a woman aged 60-75 years in good health and CMV-seronegative. For the CDR3, the DNA is TGCGCCAGCAGCTCCGGGACTAGCCTCGAGACCCAGTACTTC. It yields the protein CASSSGTSLETQYF.